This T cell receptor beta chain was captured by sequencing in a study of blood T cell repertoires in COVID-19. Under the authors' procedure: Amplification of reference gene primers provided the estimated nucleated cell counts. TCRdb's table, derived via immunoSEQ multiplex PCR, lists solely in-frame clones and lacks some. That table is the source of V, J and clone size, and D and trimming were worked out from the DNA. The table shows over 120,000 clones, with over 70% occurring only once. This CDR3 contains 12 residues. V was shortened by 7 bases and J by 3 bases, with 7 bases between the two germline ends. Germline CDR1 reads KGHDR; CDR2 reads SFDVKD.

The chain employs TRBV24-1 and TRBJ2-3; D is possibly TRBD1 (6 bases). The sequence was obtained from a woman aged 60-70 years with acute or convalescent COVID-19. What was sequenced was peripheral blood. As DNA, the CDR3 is TGTGCCACCAGGACAGGTACAGATACGCAGTATTTT. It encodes CATRTGTDTQYF.